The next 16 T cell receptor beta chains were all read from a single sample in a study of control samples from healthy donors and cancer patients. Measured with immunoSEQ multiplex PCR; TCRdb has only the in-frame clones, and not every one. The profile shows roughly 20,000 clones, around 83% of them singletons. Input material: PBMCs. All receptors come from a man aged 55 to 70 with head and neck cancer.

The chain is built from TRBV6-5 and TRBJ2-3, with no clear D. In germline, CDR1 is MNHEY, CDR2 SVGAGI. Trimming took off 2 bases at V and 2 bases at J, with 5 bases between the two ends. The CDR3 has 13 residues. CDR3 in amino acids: CASSYGFTDTQYF. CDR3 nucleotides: TGTGCCAGCAGTTACGGGTTCACAGATACGCAGTATTTT.

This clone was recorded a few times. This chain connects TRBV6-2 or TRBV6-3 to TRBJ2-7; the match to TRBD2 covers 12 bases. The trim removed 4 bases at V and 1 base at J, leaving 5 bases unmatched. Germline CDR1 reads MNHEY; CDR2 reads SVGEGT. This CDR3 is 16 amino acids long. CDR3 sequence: CASSFGLAGMSYEQYF. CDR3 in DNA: TGTGCCAGCAGTTTCGGACTAGCGGGGATGTCCTACGAGCAGTACTTC.

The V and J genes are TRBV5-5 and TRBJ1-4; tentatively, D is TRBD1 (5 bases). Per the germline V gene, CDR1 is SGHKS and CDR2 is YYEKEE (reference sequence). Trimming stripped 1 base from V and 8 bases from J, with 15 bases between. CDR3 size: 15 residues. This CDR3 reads CASSLFRGFGEKLFF. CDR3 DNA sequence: TGTGCCAGCAGCTTGTTTCGGGGGTTCGGGGAAAAACTGTTTTTT. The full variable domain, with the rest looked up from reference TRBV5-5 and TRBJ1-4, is DAGVTQSPTHLIKTRGQQVTLRCSPISGHKSVSWYQQVLGQGPQFIFQYYEKEERGRGNFPDRFSARQFPNYSSELNVNALLLGDSALYLCASSLFRGFGEKLFFGSGTQLSVL.

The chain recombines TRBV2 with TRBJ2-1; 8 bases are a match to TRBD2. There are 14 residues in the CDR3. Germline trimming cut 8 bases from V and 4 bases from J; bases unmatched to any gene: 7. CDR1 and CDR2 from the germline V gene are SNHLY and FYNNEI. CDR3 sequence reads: CASPPAGDYNEQFF. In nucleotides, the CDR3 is TGTGCCAGCCCCCCAGCGGGAGATTACAATGAGCAGTTCTTC. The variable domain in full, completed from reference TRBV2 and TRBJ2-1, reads EPEVTQTPSHQVTQMGQEVILRCVPISNHLYFYWYRQILGQKVEFLVSFYNNEISEKSEIFDDQFSVERPDGSNFTLKIRSTKLEDSAMYFCASPPAGDYNEQFFGPGTRLTVL.

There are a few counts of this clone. CDR3 loop: CASSMGQGARGYTF. The CDR3 nucleotides are TGTGCCAGCAGCATGGGACAGGGGGCGCGAGGCTACACCTTC. The chain uses TRBV9 and TRBJ1-2, with 12 bases fitting TRBD1. CDR1 is SGDLS and CDR2 is YYNGEE in the germline V gene. The CDR3 totals 14 residues. The V gene end was trimmed by 4 bases and the J gene end by 8 bases; junction bases not matched to a gene: 6. Drawing the rest from reference TRBV9 and TRBJ1-2, the complete variable domain is DSGVTQTPKHLITATGQRVTLRCSPRSGDLSVYWYQQSLDQGLQFLIQYYNGEERAKGNILERFSAQQFPDLHSELNLSSLELGDSALYFCASSMGQGARGYTFGSGTRLTVV.

The CDR3 nucleotides read TGTGCCAGCAGCTTACACGGGTCCGATGGCACAGATACGCAGTATTTT. Its translation: CASSLHGSDGTDTQYF. The rearrangement links TRBV11-2 to TRBJ2-3; D not resolved. Trimming took off 2 bases at V and 1 base at J, with 13 bases between the two ends. Germline-derived CDR1 and CDR2 are SGHAT and FQNNGV. There are 16 residues in the CDR3.

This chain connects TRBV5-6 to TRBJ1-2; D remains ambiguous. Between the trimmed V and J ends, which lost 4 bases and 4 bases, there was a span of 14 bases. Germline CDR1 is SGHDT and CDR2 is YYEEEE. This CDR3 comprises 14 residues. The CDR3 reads CASSPTRKGYGYTF. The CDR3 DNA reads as TGTGCCAGCAGCCCTACGAGAAAGGGCTATGGCTACACCTTC.

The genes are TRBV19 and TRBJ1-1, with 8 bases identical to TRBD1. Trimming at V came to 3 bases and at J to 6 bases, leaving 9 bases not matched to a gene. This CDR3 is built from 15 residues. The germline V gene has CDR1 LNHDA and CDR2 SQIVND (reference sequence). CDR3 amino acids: CASSMRAGGLSEAFF. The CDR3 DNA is TGTGCCAGTAGTATGCGTGCAGGGGGCCTTTCTGAAGCTTTCTTT.

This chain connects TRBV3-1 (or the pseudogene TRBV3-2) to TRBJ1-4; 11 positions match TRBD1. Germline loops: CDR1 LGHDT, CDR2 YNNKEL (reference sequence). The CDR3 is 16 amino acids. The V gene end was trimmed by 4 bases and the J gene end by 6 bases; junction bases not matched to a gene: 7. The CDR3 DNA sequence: TGTGCCAGCAGCCCCCGGACAGGGGGCAACGATGAAAAACTGTTTTTT. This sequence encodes CASSPRTGGNDEKLFF.

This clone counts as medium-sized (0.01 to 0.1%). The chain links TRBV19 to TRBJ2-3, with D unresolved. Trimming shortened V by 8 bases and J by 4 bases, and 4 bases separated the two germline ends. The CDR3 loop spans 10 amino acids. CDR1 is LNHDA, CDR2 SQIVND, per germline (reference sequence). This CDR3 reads CASEADTQYF. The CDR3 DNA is TGTGCCAGTGAGGCAGATACGCAGTATTTT.

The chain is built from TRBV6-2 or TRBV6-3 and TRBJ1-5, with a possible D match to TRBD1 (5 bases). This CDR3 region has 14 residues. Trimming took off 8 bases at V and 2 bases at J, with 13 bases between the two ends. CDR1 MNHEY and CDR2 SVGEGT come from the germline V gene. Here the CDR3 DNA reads TGTGCCAGCGGCCTTGGGGGGGGCAATCAGCCCCAGCATTTT. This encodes CASGLGGGNQPQHF.

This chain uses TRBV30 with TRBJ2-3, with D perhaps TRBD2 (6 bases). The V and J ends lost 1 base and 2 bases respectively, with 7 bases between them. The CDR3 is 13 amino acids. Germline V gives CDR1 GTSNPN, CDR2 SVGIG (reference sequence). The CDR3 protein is CAWSGGATDTQYF. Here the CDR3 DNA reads TGTGCCTGGAGTGGCGGGGCCACAGATACGCAGTATTTT.

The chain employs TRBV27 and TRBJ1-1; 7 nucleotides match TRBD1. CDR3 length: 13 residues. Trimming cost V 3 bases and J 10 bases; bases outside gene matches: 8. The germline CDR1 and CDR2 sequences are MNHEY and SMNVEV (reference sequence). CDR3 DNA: TGTGCCAGCAGTTTCCGTCGACAGGGAGCAGCTTTCTTT. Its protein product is CASSFRRQGAAFF.

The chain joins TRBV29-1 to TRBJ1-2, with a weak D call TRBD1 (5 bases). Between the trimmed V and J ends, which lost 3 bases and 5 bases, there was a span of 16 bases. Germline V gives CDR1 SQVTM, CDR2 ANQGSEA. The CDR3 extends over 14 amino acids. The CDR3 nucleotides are TGCAGCGTTGATGAGGGGCAGGGCGGTTATGGCTACACCTTC. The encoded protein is CSVDEGQGGYGYTF.

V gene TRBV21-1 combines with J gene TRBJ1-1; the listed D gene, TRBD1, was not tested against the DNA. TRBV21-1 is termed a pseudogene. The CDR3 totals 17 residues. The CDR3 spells CASSEQGTLVPGTEAFF. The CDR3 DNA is TGTGCCAGCAGCGAACAGGGGACGCTTGTTCCGGGAACTGAAGCTTTCTTT.

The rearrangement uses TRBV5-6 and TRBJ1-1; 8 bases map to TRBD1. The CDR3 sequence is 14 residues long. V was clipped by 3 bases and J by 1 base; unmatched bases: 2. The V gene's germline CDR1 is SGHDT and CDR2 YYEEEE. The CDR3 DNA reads TGTGCCAGCAGCTCGACAGGGGCGAACACTGAAGCTTTCTTT. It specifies CASSSTGANTEAFF.